This passage covers 10 T cell receptor beta chains from one sample sequenced in a study of beta chain features in type 1 diabetes. Antigens of these TCRs are unknown. Expressed TCRB transcripts were sequenced, since all the RNA that had been isolated was reverse transcribed. Some clones are missing from TCRdb's copy, which holds only in-frame ones; the method was immunoSEQ multiplex PCR. The sample lists about 650,000 clones; around 11% were seen once. Study results and limitations: People with Type 1 diabetes carried modestly yet significantly shorter TCRB CDR3s in all four CD4+ subsets.

Sequenced sample: naive CD4+ T cells from blood. These receptors were collected from a man younger than 45 with type 1 diabetes.

This chain connects TRBV29-1 to TRBJ1-6; TRBD1 agrees at 10 bases. This CDR3 spans 14 amino acids. J was trimmed by 7 bases and V by 6 bases; bases with no gene match: 6. Germline CDR1 SQVTM, CDR2 ANQGSEA. The DNA of the CDR3 is TGCAGCGTAGGAGAGGGACAGGGGAATTCACCCCTCCACTTT. Its translation is CSVGEGQGNSPLHF.

The J gene is TRBJ2-3, the V gene TRBV29-1; 9 bases map to TRBD2. V lost 4 bases, J lost 0 bases, and 5 bases stayed unmatched. Looked up from germline, CDR1 is SQVTM and CDR2 is ANQGSEA. The CDR3 contains 15 residues. The CDR3 DNA follows: TGCAGCGTTGTTAAGACTAGCGGTAGCACAGATACGCAGTATTTT. Translating gives CSVVKTSGSTDTQYF.

This clone has only a few counts. The gene calls are TRBV18 and TRBJ1-2, with 7 bases aligning to TRBD1. J gave up 4 bases and V 1 base, and 6 bases lay outside the gene matches. Germline-derived CDR1 and CDR2 are KGHSH and LQKENI. The CDR3 runs 15 residues. CDR3 bases: TGTGCCAGCTCACCACTTAGGGGGCAAGCCTATGGCTACACCTTC. It translates to CASSPLRGQAYGYTF.

The chain combines TRBV6-5 with TRBJ1-5, with TRBD1 as a possible D gene (5 bases). Germline V CDR1 and CDR2: MNHEY, SVGAGI. The CDR3 spans 12 residues. Trimming pared 4 bases from V and 4 bases from J, leaving 5 bases between. CDR3 in amino acids: CASSSGNQPQHF. The CDR3 DNA follows: TGTGCCAGCAGTTCAGGGAATCAGCCCCAGCATTTT.

This clone was picked up a small number of times. Relative to the germline gene, one junction end is altered; a read error may explain this. The rearrangement links TRBV6-6 to TRBJ2-5; no clear D gene. The CDR3 runs to 13 residues. Germline V CDR1 and CDR2: MNHNY, SVGAGI (reference sequence). The CDR3 spells CASSDSQGETQYF. As DNA, the CDR3 is TGTGCCAGCAGTGACTCACAAGGAGAGACCCAGTACTTC.

The chain combines TRBV2 with TRBJ2-5; 8 positions match TRBD2. Germline values: CDR1 SNHLY, CDR2 FYNNEI. With 10 bases clipped from V and 1 base from J, the junction kept 8 bases outside the gene matches. This CDR3 region has 14 residues. CDR3 sequence (DNA): TGTGCCAATTCCTTCGCGGGGGGCCAAGAGACCCAGTACTTC. It yields the protein CANSFAGGQETQYF.

This clone was detected a few times. The chain combines TRBV29-1 with TRBJ1-4, with TRBD1 matching over 9 bases. The V and J ends lost 5 bases and 8 bases, in that order; junction bases with no gene match: 6. From germline, CDR1 is SQVTM and CDR2 ANQGSEA. This CDR3 has 13 amino acids. Here the CDR3 DNA reads TGCAGCGTTACCGGGACAGGGTTCGAAAAACTGTTTTTT. Translating it yields CSVTGTGFEKLFF. Full variable domain (rest looked up from reference TRBV29-1 and TRBJ1-4): SAVISQKPSRDICQRGTSLTIQCQVDSQVTMMFWYRQQPGQSLTLIATANQGSEATYESGFVIDKFPISRPNLTFSTLTVSNMSPEDSSIYLCSVTGTGFEKLFFGSGTQLSVL.

J is TRBJ1-2 and V is TRBV6-5; 9 bases are a match to TRBD1. The germline V gene encodes CDR1 MNHEY and CDR2 SVGAGI. CDR3 length: 13 residues. V shed 5 bases, J shed 7 bases, and the junction held 5 bases outside the gene matches. The CDR3 bases are TGTGCCAGCAGTCAACAGGGGGCGGCTGGCTACACCTTC. Its protein is CASSQQGAAGYTF.

The chain has TRBV7-3 and TRBJ2-7, with TRBD1 identical over 9 bases. The germline V gene has CDR1 SGHTA and CDR2 FQGTGA. The CDR3 extends over 14 amino acids. With 1 base clipped from V and 5 bases from J, the junction kept 3 bases outside the gene matches. CDR3 DNA: TGTGCCAGCAGCTTAAGGGACAGGGAGGACGAGCAGTACTTC. Translating gives CASSLRDREDEQYF.

The chain joins TRBV7-3 to TRBJ2-5, with a weak D call TRBD2 (5 bases). The CDR3 covers 14 residues. CDR1 SGHTA and CDR2 FQGTGA come from the germline V gene. Trimming left V 0 bases short and J 5 bases short, with 10 bases between. This chain's CDR3 is CASSLTSSRETQYF. The CDR3 region has the DNA TGTGCCAGCAGCTTAACTTCTAGCCGGGAGACCCAGTACTTC.